This T cell receptor (beta chain) emerged from a study of Graves' ophthalmopathy and Graves' hyperthyroidism. As the template, RNA transcripts were used to amplify TCR beta CDR3 regions. HTBI primers were used in a first-round RT-PCR, which preceded a second-round multiplex PCR. TCRdb ran MiXCR on the multiplex PCR reads and lists one entry per CDR3 protein. The sample yields 620,000 or so distinct CDR3 sequences, about 24% seen once. Details on this clonotype: The antigen is not known.

Ophthalmopathy not arising within 18 months of follow-up defined hyperthyroidism as stable. Orbital computed tomography, together with clinical symptoms, serum thyroxine, TRAb and thyroid ultrasound, was used for diagnosis. Study-level findings and limits: A model of 13 signatures distinguished ophthalmopathy from stable hyperthyroidism at about 86% sensitivity and around 81% specificity. Blood samples also showed most expanded thyroid clonotypes exceeding 0.001 frequency.

Material for sequencing was peripheral blood. The sequence was collected from a woman aged 18-29 years with stable Graves' hyperthyroidism. Some clones in this sample may be carry-over from other donors' samples.

For the CDR3, the DNA is TGCGCCAGCAGCTTGGCGGCAGACTCTGGAAACACCATATATTTT. Protein: CASSLAADSGNTIYF. The chain combines TRBV5-1 with TRBJ1-3; D unclear. V lost 0 bases and J 0 bases, leaving 7 bases between the germline ends. Germline V CDR1 and CDR2: SGHRS, YFSETQ. CDR3 length equals 15 residues.